This note documents a single T cell receptor beta chain sequence. The source of the sample is a study of Ad26.COV2.S vaccination and SARS-CoV-2 variants. Study summary: The Ad26.COV2.S arm of the COV1001 trial was where the donor was placed.

The treatment was: approximately 18 received Ad26.COV2.S at low or high dose, single or two shots; a few received placebo; per-sample allocation not given. Collection of samples fell on day 63 after the first vaccine or placebo injection. In the vaccine, an Ad26 vector expressed the SARS-CoV-2 spike of the Wuhan strain. The data were produced by immunoSEQ multiplex PCR, yet TCRdb's version contains in-frame clones alone and is incomplete. This table holds hundreds of thousands of clones, about 86% found once. The CDR3 consists of 15 residues. Germline CDR1 is SGHTA and CDR2 is FQGNSA. V dropped 0 bases and J dropped 5 bases, with 11 bases sitting between them.

This sequence was found in a person between 18 and 65 years old who received the Ad26.COV2.S COVID-19 vaccine or a placebo. The specimen was peripheral blood, collected in a trial of Ad26.COV2.S vaccine versus placebo. The chain recombines TRBV7-2 with TRBJ2-4; the D gene is possibly TRBD1 (6 bases). The CDR3 reads CASSLALGAENIQYF. The CDR3 DNA reads as TGTGCCAGCAGCTTAGCGCTGGGGGCTGAAAACATTCAGTACTTC.